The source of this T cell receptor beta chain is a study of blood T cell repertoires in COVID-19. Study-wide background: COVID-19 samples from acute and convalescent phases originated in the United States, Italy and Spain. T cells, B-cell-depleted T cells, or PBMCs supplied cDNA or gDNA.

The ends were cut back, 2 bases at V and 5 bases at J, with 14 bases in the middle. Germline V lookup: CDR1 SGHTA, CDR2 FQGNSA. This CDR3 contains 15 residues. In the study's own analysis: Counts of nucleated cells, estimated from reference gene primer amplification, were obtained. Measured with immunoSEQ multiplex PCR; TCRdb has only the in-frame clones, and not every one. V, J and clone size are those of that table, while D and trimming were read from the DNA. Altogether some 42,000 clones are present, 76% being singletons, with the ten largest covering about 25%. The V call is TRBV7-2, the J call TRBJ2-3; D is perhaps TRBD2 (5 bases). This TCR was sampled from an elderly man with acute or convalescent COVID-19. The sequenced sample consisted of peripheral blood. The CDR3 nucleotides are TGTGCCAGCAGCTTACTTCCAGCGGTTCGAGATACGCAGTATTTT. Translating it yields CASSLLPAVRDTQYF. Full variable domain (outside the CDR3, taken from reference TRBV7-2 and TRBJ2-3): GAGVSQSPSNKVTEKGKDVELRCDPISGHTALYWYRQSLGQGLEFLIYFQGNSAPDKSGLPSDRFSAERTGGSVSTLTIQRTQQEDSAVYLCASSLLPAVRDTQYFGPGTRLTVL.